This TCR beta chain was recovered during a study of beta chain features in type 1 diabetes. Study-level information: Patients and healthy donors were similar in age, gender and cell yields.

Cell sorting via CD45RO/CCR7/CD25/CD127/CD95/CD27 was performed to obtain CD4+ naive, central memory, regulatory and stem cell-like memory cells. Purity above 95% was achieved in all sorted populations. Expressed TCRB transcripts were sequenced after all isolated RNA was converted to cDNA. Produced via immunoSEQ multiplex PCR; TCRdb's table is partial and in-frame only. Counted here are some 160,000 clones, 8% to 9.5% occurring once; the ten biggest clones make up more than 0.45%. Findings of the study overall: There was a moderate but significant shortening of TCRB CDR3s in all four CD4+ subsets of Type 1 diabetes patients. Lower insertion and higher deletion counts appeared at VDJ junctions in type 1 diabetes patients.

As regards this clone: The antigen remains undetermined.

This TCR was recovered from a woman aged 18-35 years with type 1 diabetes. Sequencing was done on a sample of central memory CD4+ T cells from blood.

Here the CDR3 DNA reads TGCGCCAGCAGCTCCGTCTCCTACAATGAGCAGTTCTTC. It yields the protein CASSSVSYNEQFF. V is TRBV5-1 and J is TRBJ2-1; no clear D gene. Germline values: CDR1 SGHRS, CDR2 YFSETQ. V lost 3 bases to trimming and J lost 0 bases, with 4 bases between them. This CDR3 is 13 amino acids long.